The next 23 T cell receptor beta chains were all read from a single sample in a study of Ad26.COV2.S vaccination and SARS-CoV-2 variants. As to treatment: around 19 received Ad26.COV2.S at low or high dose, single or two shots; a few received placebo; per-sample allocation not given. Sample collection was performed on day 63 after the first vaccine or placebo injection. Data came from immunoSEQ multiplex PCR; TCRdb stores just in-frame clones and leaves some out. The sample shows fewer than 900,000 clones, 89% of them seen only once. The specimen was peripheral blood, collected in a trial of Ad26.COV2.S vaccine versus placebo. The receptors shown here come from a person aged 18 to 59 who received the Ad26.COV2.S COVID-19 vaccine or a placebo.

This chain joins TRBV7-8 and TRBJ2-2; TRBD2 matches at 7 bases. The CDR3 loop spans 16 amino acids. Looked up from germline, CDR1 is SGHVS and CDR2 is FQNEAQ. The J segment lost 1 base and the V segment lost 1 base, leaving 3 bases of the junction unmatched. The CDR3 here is CASSLGVAGNTGELFF. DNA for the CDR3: TGTGCCAGCAGCTTAGGGGTAGCGGGGAACACCGGGGAGCTGTTTTTT.

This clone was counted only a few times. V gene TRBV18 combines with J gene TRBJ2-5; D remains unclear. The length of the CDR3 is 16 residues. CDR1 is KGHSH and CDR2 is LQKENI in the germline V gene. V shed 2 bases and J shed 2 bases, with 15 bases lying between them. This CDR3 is CASSPNPISAQETQYF. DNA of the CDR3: TGTGCCAGCTCACCAAATCCCATATCAGCACAAGAGACCCAGTACTTC.

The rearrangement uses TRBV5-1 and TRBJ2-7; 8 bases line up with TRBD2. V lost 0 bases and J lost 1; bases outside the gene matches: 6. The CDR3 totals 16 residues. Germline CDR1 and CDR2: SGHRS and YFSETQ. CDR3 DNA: TGCGCCAGCAGCTTGGACCCAACTAGCGGATCCTACGAGCAGTACTTC. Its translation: CASSLDPTSGSYEQYF.

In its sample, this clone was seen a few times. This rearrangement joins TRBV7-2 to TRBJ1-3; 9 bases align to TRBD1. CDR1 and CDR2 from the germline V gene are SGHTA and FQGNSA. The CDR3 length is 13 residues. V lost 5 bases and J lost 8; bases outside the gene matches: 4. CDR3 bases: TGTGCCAGCAGCCCCGACAGGGGGGACACCATATATTTT. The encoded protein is CASSPDRGDTIYF. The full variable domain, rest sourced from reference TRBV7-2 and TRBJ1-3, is GAGVSQSPSNKVTEKGKDVELRCDPISGHTALYWYRQSLGQGLEFLIYFQGNSAPDKSGLPSDRFSAERTGGSVSTLTIQRTQQEDSAVYLCASSPDRGDTIYFGEGSWLTVV.

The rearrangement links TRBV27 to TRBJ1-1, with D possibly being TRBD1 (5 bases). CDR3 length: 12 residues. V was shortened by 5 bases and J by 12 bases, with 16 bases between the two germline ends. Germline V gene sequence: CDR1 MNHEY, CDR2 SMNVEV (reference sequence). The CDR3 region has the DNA TGTGCCAGCAGTCTAATTGGGGGATCAACTTTCTTT. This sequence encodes CASSLIGGSTFF.

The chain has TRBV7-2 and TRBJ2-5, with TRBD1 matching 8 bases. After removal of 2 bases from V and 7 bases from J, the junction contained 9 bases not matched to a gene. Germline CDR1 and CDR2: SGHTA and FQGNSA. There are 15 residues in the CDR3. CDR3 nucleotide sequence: TGTGCCAGCAGCTTATGGGACAGGAGTATCGGGACCCAGTACTTC. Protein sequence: CASSLWDRSIGTQYF.

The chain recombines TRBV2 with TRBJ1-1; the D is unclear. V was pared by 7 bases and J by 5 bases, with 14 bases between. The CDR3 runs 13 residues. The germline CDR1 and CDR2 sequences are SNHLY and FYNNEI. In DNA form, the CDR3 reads TGTGCCAGCACCCCCGGGCCGGGTACTGAAGCTTTCTTT. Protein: CASTPGPGTEAFF. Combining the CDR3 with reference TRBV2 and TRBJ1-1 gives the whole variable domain EPEVTQTPSHQVTQMGQEVILRCVPISNHLYFYWYRQILGQKVEFLVSFYNNEISEKSEIFDDQFSVERPDGSNFTLKIRSTKLEDSAMYFCASTPGPGTEAFFGQGTRLTVV.

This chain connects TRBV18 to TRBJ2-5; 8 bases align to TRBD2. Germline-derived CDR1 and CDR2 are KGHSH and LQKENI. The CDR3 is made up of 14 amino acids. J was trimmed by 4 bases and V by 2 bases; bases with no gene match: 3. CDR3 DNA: TGTGCCAGCTCACCAGCCGGGACTAGAGAGACCCAGTACTTC. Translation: CASSPAGTRETQYF.

The DNA of the CDR3 is TGTGCCAGCAGCAGAGGGGGACAGGGGGCCTACGAGCAGTACTTC. Amino acids: CASSRGGQGAYEQYF. This chain links TRBV21-1 with TRBJ2-7; the listed D gene, TRBD1, was not tested against the DNA. TRBV21-1 is flagged as a pseudogene. The CDR3 has 15 amino acids.

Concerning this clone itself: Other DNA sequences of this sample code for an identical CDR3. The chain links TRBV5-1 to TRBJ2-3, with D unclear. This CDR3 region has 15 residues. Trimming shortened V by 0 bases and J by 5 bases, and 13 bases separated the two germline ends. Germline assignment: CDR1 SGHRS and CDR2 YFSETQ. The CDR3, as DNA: TGCGCCAGCAGCTTGGGACGAGGCTTGGGAGATACGCAGTATTTT. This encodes CASSLGRGLGDTQYF. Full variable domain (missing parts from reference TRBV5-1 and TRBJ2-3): KAGVTQTPRYLIKTRGQQVTLSCSPISGHRSVSWYQQTPGQGLQFLFEYFSETQRNKGNFPGRFSGRQFSNSRSEMNVSTLELGDSALYLCASSLGRGLGDTQYFGPGTRLTVL.

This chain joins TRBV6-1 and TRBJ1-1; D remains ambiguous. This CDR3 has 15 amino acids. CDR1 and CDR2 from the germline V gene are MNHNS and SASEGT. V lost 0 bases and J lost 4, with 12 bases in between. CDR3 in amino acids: CASSEAPGLGTEAFF. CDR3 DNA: TGTGCCAGCAGTGAAGCGCCCGGGTTGGGCACTGAAGCTTTCTTT.

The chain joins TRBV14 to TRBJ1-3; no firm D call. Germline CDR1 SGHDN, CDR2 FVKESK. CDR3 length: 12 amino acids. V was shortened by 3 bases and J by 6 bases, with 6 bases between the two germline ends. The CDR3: CASSHVANTIYF. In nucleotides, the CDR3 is TGTGCCAGCAGCCATGTGGCAAACACCATATATTTT.

CDR3 nucleotides: TGTGCCAGCAGTTACTCGATACTAGCTGCAGAGACCCAGTACTTC. Amino acid sequence: CASSYSILAAETQYF. The chain employs TRBV6-5 and TRBJ2-5, with D perhaps matching TRBD2 (6 bases). Trimming left V 0 bases short and J 4 bases short, with 12 bases between. In germline, CDR1 is MNHEY, CDR2 SVGAGI. The CDR3 covers 15 residues.

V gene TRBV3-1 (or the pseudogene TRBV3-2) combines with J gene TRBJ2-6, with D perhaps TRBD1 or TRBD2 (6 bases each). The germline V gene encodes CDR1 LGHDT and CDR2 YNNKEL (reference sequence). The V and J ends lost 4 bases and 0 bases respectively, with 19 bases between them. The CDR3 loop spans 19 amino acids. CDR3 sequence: CASSPNSRRGTSGANVLTF. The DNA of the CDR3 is TGTGCCAGCAGCCCTAACAGTAGGAGGGGGACCTCTGGGGCCAACGTCCTGACTTTC.

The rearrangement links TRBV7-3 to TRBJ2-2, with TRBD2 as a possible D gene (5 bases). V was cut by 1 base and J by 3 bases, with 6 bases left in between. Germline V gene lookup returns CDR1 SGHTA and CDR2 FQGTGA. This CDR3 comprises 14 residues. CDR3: CASSLRGDTGELFF. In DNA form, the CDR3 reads TGTGCCAGCAGCTTAAGGGGAGACACCGGGGAGCTGTTTTTT.

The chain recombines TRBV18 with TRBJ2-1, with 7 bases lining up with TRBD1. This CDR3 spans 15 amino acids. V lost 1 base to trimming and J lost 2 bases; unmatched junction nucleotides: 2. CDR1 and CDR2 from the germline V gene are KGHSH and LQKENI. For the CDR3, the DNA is TGTGCCAGCTCACCACGACAGGGTGCCTACAATGAGCAGTTCTTC. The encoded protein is CASSPRQGAYNEQFF.

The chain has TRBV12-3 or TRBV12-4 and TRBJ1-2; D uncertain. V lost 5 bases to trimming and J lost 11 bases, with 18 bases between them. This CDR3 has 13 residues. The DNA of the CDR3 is TGTGCCAGCAGTGGCGCCGCCAGCGGGGAATACACCTTC. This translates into CASSGAASGEYTF.

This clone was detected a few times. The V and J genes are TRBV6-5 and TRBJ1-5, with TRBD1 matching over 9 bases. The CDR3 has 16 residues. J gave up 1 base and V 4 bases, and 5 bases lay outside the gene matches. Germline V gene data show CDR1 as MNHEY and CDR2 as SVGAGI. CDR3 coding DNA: TGTGCCAGCAGTTTGGGACAGGGAGGGAGCAATCAGCCCCAGCATTTT. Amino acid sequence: CASSLGQGGSNQPQHF.

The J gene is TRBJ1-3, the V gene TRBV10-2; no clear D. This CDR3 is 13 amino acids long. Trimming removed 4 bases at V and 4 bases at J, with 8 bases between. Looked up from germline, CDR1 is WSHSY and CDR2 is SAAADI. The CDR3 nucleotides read TGCGCCAGCAGTGGATACGGCGGAAACACCATATATTTT. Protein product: CASSGYGGNTIYF.

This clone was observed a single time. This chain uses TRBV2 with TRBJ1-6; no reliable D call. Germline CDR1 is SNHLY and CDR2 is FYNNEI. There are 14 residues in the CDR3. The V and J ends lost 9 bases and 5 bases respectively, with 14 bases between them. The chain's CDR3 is CASGPDSNNSPLHF. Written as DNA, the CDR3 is TGTGCCAGTGGGCCGGACTCGAATAATTCACCCCTCCACTTT.

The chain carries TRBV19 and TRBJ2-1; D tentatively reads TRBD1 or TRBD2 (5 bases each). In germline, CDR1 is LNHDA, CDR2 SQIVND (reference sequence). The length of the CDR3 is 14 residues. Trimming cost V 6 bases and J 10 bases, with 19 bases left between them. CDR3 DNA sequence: TGTGCCAGTAGCCTCAGGGACCACCGAAGGGAGCAGTTCTTC. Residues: CASSLRDHRREQFF.

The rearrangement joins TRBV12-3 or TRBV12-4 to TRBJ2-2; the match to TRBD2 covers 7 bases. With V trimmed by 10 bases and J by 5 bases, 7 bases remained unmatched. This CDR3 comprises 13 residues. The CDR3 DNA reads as TGTGCCACCGAGACTAGCAAAACCGGGGAGCTGTTTTTT. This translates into CATETSKTGELFF.

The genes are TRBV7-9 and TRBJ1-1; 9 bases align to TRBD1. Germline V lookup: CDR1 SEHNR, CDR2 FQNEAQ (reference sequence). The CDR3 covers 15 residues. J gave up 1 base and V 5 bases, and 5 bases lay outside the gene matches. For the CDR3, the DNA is TGTGCCAGCAGCACGAGACAGGGGGAGAACACTGAAGCTTTCTTT. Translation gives CASSTRQGENTEAFF.